This T cell receptor beta chain appears in the sequencing data of a study of beta chain features in type 1 diabetes. The overall study: Healthy donors and patients had similar age, gender and cell yields. General study findings and limits: People with Type 1 diabetes carried modestly yet significantly shorter TCRB CDR3s in all four CD4+ subsets.

Expressed TCRB transcripts were sequenced because the entire RNA isolate underwent reverse transcription. The method was immunoSEQ multiplex PCR; TCRdb's version includes in-frame clones alone and lacks a portion of them. The table includes more than 250,000 clones, over 12% detected once. V dropped 1 base and J dropped 7; count of bases not matched to a gene: 11. The CDR3 covers 18 residues. The germline gives CDR1 MGHRA, CDR2 YSYEKL. Comments on this clone: Its antigen is unknown.

This chain joins TRBV4-1 and TRBJ2-2; 11 bases agree with TRBD2. The TCR originated in a man younger than 35 with type 1 diabetes. Source material: naive CD4+ T cells from blood. CDR3 nucleotides: TGCGCCAGCAGCCAAGGTCGGGTAGCGGGAGGGCCGAGCGGGGAGCTGTTTTTT. It codes for CASSQGRVAGGPSGELFF.